These 4 T cell receptor beta chains were sequenced from one sample in a study of blood T cell repertoires in COVID-19. Assay used: immunoSEQ multiplex PCR; TCRdb lists only in-frame clones, some missing. This sample has about 220,000 clones, with roughly 85% found just once. Material for sequencing was peripheral blood. The receptors stem from a man aged 50 or older who had recovered from COVID-19.

The chain joins TRBV28 to TRBJ2-1; 7 nucleotides agree with TRBD2. V lost 3 bases to trimming and J lost 7 bases; unmatched junction nucleotides: 9. CDR3 size: 15 residues. Germline V gene lookup returns CDR1 MDHEN and CDR2 SYDVKM. As DNA, the CDR3 is TGTGCCAGCAGTTTTGGCGGGGGAAGGAGGAATGAGCAGTTCTTC. It is translated as CASSFGGGRRNEQFF.

This rearrangement joins TRBV28 to TRBJ2-3, with D uncertain. Trimming pared 9 bases from V and 1 base from J, leaving 20 bases between. Germline CDR1 is MDHEN and CDR2 is SYDVKM. This CDR3 is 16 amino acids long. The DNA of the CDR3 is TGTGCCAGTTGCAGGTACGGTCCCGCTGGCACAGATACGCAGTATTTT. It specifies CASCRYGPAGTDTQYF.

V is TRBV7-2 and J is TRBJ1-5; D is unresolved. CDR3 size: 15 residues. Germline V CDR1 and CDR2: SGHTA, FQGNSA. V shed 1 base and J shed 0 bases, with 7 bases lying between them. CDR3 loop: CASSLEAYSNQPQHF. Here the CDR3 DNA reads TGTGCCAGCAGCTTAGAAGCGTATAGCAATCAGCCCCAGCATTTT. The whole variable domain, filled in from reference TRBV7-2 and TRBJ1-5, reads GAGVSQSPSNKVTEKGKDVELRCDPISGHTALYWYRQSLGQGLEFLIYFQGNSAPDKSGLPSDRFSAERTGGSVSTLTIQRTQQEDSAVYLCASSLEAYSNQPQHFGDGTRLSIL.

This chain uses TRBV20-1 with TRBJ2-1; TRBD2 agrees at 8 bases. After removal of 3 bases from V and 3 bases from J, the junction contained 7 bases not matched to a gene. The germline V gene encodes CDR1 DFQATT and CDR2 SNEGSKA (reference sequence). The CDR3 is 15 residues long. This chain's CDR3 is CSASSWAGGYNEQFF. CDR3 DNA: TGCAGTGCTAGTTCCTGGGCGGGAGGCTACAATGAGCAGTTCTTC.